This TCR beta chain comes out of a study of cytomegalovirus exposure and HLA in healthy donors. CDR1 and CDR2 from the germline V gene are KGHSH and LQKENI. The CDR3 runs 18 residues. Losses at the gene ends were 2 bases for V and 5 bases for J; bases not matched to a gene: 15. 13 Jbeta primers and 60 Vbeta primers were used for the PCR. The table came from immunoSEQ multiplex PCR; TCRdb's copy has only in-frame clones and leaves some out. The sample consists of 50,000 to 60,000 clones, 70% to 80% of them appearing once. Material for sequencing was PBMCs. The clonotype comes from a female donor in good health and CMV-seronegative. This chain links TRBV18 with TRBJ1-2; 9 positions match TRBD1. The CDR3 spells CASSPITGTGWNEYGYTF. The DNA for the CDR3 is TGTGCCAGCTCACCAATTACCGGGACAGGGTGGAACGAATATGGCTACACCTTC.